Below are 27 T cell receptor beta chains sequenced from a single sample in a study of shared clonotypes between healthy human individuals. Profiling relied on immunoSEQ multiplex PCR, and the TCRdb table lists in-frame clones only, not all of them. The sample contains about 480,000 clones, approximately 79% of which appear only once. The sequencing sample was made of PBMCs. These receptor sequences come from a woman in her forties in good health. Some clones in this sample may be carry-over from other donors' samples.

The rearrangement joins TRBV28 to TRBJ2-1; 11 bases are a match to TRBD1. Germline trimming cut 6 bases from V and 5 bases from J; bases unmatched to any gene: 6. CDR1 and CDR2 from the germline V gene are MDHEN and SYDVKM. The length of the CDR3 is 15 residues. The CDR3, as DNA: TGTGCCAGCAGAACTGGACAGGGGGCTCACAATGAGCAGTTCTTC. Protein: CASRTGQGAHNEQFF.

This chain connects TRBV15 to TRBJ2-3; possibly TRBD2 for D (5 bases). Trimming removed 0 bases at V and 6 bases at J, with 10 bases between. This CDR3 comprises 14 residues. Looked up from germline, CDR1 is LNHNV and CDR2 is YYDKDF (reference sequence). CDR3 sequence reads: CATSRESGLDTQYF. Written as DNA, the CDR3 is TGTGCCACCAGCAGAGAGAGCGGTTTGGATACGCAGTATTTT.

This chain uses TRBV5-1 with TRBJ2-7; D may be TRBD1 (6 bases). V lost 0 bases to trimming and J lost 4 bases, with 26 bases between them. Per the germline V gene, CDR1 is SGHRS and CDR2 is YFSETQ. CDR3 size: 19 residues. The CDR3 DNA reads TGCGCCAGCAGCTTGGTGCCCTCCGGGACAAAGACCATCCTTTACGAGCAGTACTTC. Its protein product is CASSLVPSGTKTILYEQYF. The complete variable domain, with remaining parts taken from reference TRBV5-1 and TRBJ2-7, reads KAGVTQTPRYLIKTRGQQVTLSCSPISGHRSVSWYQQTPGQGLQFLFEYFSETQRNKGNFPGRFSGRQFSNSRSEMNVSTLELGDSALYLCASSLVPSGTKTILYEQYFGPGTRLTVT.

The V gene is TRBV18, the J gene TRBJ2-7, with TRBD2 matching over 7 bases. Losses at the gene ends were 3 bases for V and 7 bases for J; bases not matched to a gene: 12. CDR1 is KGHSH and CDR2 is LQKENI in the germline V gene. The length of the CDR3 is 15 residues. The CDR3 DNA sequence: TGTGCCAGCTCACCGACTCCAGCGGTCGGGGGGGAGCAGTACTTC. Protein product: CASSPTPAVGGEQYF.

This clone occurred many times. One end of the junction is discordant with germline, which a read error may explain. V usage is TRBV7-2 and J usage is TRBJ1-2; D uncertain. CDR1 and CDR2 (germline): SGHTA, FQGNSA. The CDR3 loop spans 14 amino acids. CDR3 DNA sequence: TGTGCCAGCAGCGCAACTCCACCGGTAGATGGTTACACCTTC. It codes for CASSATPPVDGYTF.

The genes are TRBV7-3 and TRBJ2-2; no reliable D call. The CDR3 consists of 15 residues. Trimming pared 4 bases from V and 6 bases from J, leaving 15 bases between. In germline, CDR1 is SGHTA, CDR2 FQGTGA. The CDR3 DNA reads TGTGCCAGCAGCTCTTATGTGTCCCCCGCCGGGGAGCTGTTTTTT. Its translation is CASSSYVSPAGELFF. Full variable domain (outside the CDR3, taken from reference TRBV7-3 and TRBJ2-2): GAGVSQTPSNKVTEKGKYVELRCDPISGHTALYWYRQSLGQGPEFLIYFQGTGAADDSGLPNDRFFAVRPEGSVSTLKIQRTERGDSAVYLCASSSYVSPAGELFFGEGSRLTVL.

The chain employs TRBV7-6 and TRBJ1-3; 7 bases line up with TRBD1. Looked up from germline, CDR1 is SGHVS and CDR2 is FNYEAQ. The CDR3 sequence is 15 residues long. V dropped 5 bases and J dropped 1; count of bases not matched to a gene: 5. The CDR3 loop is CASSRQGGSGNTIYF. CDR3 nucleotide sequence: TGTGCCAGCAGCAGACAGGGCGGTTCTGGAAACACCATATATTTT.

This chain links TRBV2 with TRBJ1-2, with a possible D match to TRBD1 (5 bases). The V gene's germline CDR1 is SNHLY and CDR2 FYNNEI. The CDR3 spans 11 residues. V gave up 11 bases and J gave up 4 bases, with 11 bases separating them. The CDR3: CAAQDSYGYTF. CDR3 nucleotides: TGTGCCGCACAGGATTCCTATGGCTACACCTTC.

The J gene is TRBJ1-2, the V gene TRBV28; possible D gene TRBD1, 5 bases. The V end lost 3 bases, the J end lost 6 bases, and 11 bases lay between the germline ends. Germline loops: CDR1 MDHEN, CDR2 SYDVKM. This CDR3 comprises 13 residues. In nucleotides, the CDR3 is TGTGCCAGCAGTTTCTCAGGGTTGGATGGCTACACCTTC. This encodes CASSFSGLDGYTF.

The V and J genes are TRBV4-3 and TRBJ2-5; 8 nucleotides line up with TRBD2. Germline values: CDR1 LGHNA, CDR2 YSLEER. The CDR3 totals 16 residues. With 1 base clipped from V and 1 base from J, the junction kept 5 bases outside the gene matches. The CDR3 is CASSQGTSRFQETQYF. For the CDR3, the DNA is TGCGCCAGCAGCCAAGGGACTAGCCGTTTCCAAGAGACCCAGTACTTC.

This chain uses TRBV7-8 with TRBJ2-5, with D possibly matching TRBD2 (5 bases). Germline CDR1 is SGHVS and CDR2 is FQNEAQ. This CDR3 is built from 14 residues. V shed 4 bases and J shed 5 bases, with 14 bases lying between them. The CDR3 sequence is CASSSPLTGETQYF. In DNA, the CDR3 is TGTGCCAGCAGCTCACCTTTAACGGGGGAGACCCAGTACTTC.

V usage is TRBV11-2 and J usage is TRBJ2-7; 8 bases are a match to TRBD2. The CDR3 spans 15 residues. Germline trimming cut 3 bases from V and 0 bases from J; bases unmatched to any gene: 4. Germline V gene lookup returns CDR1 SGHAT and CDR2 FQNNGV. In DNA form, the CDR3 reads TGTGCCAGCAGCTTTACTAGCGGTGGCTCCTACGAGCAGTACTTC. It specifies CASSFTSGGSYEQYF.

The V and J genes are TRBV4-2 and TRBJ2-3; a possible D gene is TRBD2 (6 bases). CDR1 is LGHNA and CDR2 is YNFKEQ in the germline V gene. There are 15 residues in the CDR3. V gave up 1 base and J gave up 6 bases, with 14 bases separating them. The CDR3: CASSQAPGAVDTQYF. For the CDR3, the DNA is TGTGCCAGCAGCCAAGCCCCGGGAGCGGTGGATACGCAGTATTTT.

The chain recombines TRBV7-6 with TRBJ2-7; tentatively, D is TRBD1 (5 bases). The CDR3 extends over 15 amino acids. The V gene's germline CDR1 is SGHVS and CDR2 FNYEAQ. The germline V and J ends were trimmed by 2 bases and 2 bases, with 13 bases remaining between them. CDR3 in amino acids: CASSLWGRAAYEQYF. The DNA for the CDR3 is TGTGCCAGCAGCTTATGGGGCAGGGCCGCCTACGAGCAGTACTTC.

The chain carries TRBV29-1 and TRBJ2-5; D perhaps matches TRBD1 (5 bases). The CDR3 contains 12 residues. Germline V gene lookup returns CDR1 SQVTM and CDR2 ANQGSEA. Trimming removed 2 bases from V and 5 bases from J, with 9 bases in between. The CDR3 spells CSVETPGETQYF. In DNA, the CDR3 is TGCAGCGTTGAAACACCAGGGGAGACCCAGTACTTC.

This clone was seen more than once but under ten times. The genes are TRBV7-8 and TRBJ2-5, with D perhaps TRBD1 or TRBD2 (5 bases each). The assigned J gene may be wrong: the sequence end matches TRBJ2-7 better. Looked up from germline, CDR1 is SGHVS and CDR2 is FQNEAQ. CDR3 length: 15 residues. CDR3 sequence: CASSLVQGRGDEQYF. The DNA for the CDR3 is TGTGCCAGCAGCTTAGTTCAGGGACGGGGCGACGAGCAGTACTTC.

This rearrangement joins TRBV19 to TRBJ2-7; 8 bases line up with TRBD2. V gave up 3 bases and J gave up 3 bases; unmatched junction bases: 7. The germline gives CDR1 LNHDA, CDR2 SQIVND (reference sequence). CDR3 length: 15 residues. CDR3 residues: CASSISGLALYEQYF. The CDR3 DNA is TGTGCCAGTAGTATTAGCGGACTAGCACTCTACGAGCAGTACTTC.

J is TRBJ2-7 and V is TRBV19; 8 bases map to TRBD2. Per the germline V gene, CDR1 is LNHDA and CDR2 is SQIVND (reference sequence). With V trimmed by 2 bases and J by 3 bases, 12 bases remained unmatched. The CDR3 runs to 17 residues. The CDR3 nucleotides read TGTGCCAGTAGTATACCTCCCCCTAGCGGGTCATACTACGAGCAGTACTTC. This codes for CASSIPPPSGSYYEQYF.

The V gene is TRBV11-2, the J gene TRBJ2-2, with TRBD1 matching over 9 bases. CDR1 and CDR2 from the germline V gene are SGHAT and FQNNGV. The V and J ends lost 3 bases and 2 bases, in that order; junction bases with no gene match: 1. This CDR3 is 15 amino acids long. The CDR3 spells CASSFTGGNTGELFF. The DNA for the CDR3 is TGTGCCAGCAGCTTTACAGGGGGCAACACCGGGGAGCTGTTTTTT.

This chain uses TRBV7-2 with TRBJ2-3; no clear D. The germline gives CDR1 SGHTA, CDR2 FQGNSA. Trimming took 4 bases from V and 0 from J, leaving 14 bases between them. CDR3 length equals 16 residues. For the CDR3, the DNA is TGTGCCAGCAGCTCCTCCCCTGGCGGAAGCACAGATACGCAGTATTTT. It codes for CASSSSPGGSTDTQYF.

This chain uses TRBV4-2 with TRBJ2-1; no firm D call. The CDR3 has 14 amino acids. Deletions cut 1 base from V and 5 bases from J, with 9 bases between. Germline loops: CDR1 LGHNA, CDR2 YNFKEQ. CDR3 residues: CASSQVTYDNEQFF. Written as DNA, the CDR3 is TGTGCCAGCAGCCAAGTAACTTACGACAATGAGCAGTTCTTC.

The CDR3: CASSWSSPGNTEAFF. As DNA, the CDR3 is TGTGCCAGCAGTTGGAGCAGTCCCGGGAACACTGAAGCTTTCTTT. The chain recombines TRBV28 with TRBJ1-1; D unclear. V lost 4 bases, J lost 1 base, and 13 bases lay in between. CDR1 MDHEN and CDR2 SYDVKM come from the germline V gene. The CDR3 sequence is 15 residues long.

The rearrangement links TRBV6-5 to TRBJ2-1, with D possibly TRBD2 on 5 matching bases. The V end lost 2 bases, the J end lost 0 bases, and 8 bases lay between the germline ends. Germline assignment: CDR1 MNHEY and CDR2 SVGAGI. The CDR3 is made up of 15 amino acids. CDR3 amino acids: CASSYNSDSYNEQFF. CDR3 in DNA: TGTGCCAGCAGTTACAATAGCGACTCCTACAATGAGCAGTTCTTC.

The chain joins TRBV7-2 to TRBJ1-1; unclear D gene. Germline values: CDR1 SGHTA, CDR2 FQGNSA. V lost 4 bases and J lost 1, with 10 bases in between. This CDR3 has 14 amino acids. The CDR3: CASSSDRRNTEAFF. CDR3 nucleotides: TGTGCCAGCAGCTCCGACCGGAGGAACACTGAAGCTTTCTTT.

The chain has TRBV4-2 and TRBJ2-1, with D possibly matching TRBD2 (6 bases). Per germline, CDR1 LGHNA and CDR2 YNFKEQ. The CDR3 runs 16 residues. The germline V and J ends were trimmed by 4 bases and 2 bases, with 15 bases remaining between them. Written as DNA, the CDR3 is TGTGCCAGCAGCCCGTCAACCGGGAGACCCTACAATGAGCAGTTCTTC. Encoded protein: CASSPSTGRPYNEQFF.

V usage is TRBV6-1 and J usage is TRBJ1-1; 9 nucleotides match TRBD1. With 11 bases clipped from V and 5 bases from J, the junction kept 12 bases outside the gene matches. The CDR3 covers 14 residues. Germline CDR1 is MNHNS and CDR2 is SASEGT. The CDR3 nucleotides are TGTGCCGGCCGGACAGGGGAAGGGCATACTGAAGCTTTCTTT. It codes for CAGRTGEGHTEAFF.

This sequence joins TRBV23-1 and TRBJ1-2; D not resolved. TRBV23-1 is classed as an ORF, of uncertain function. Trimming cost V 0 bases and J 4 bases, with 9 bases left between them. The CDR3 is 14 residues long. CDR3 sequence (DNA): TGCGCCAGCAGTCAATCCCCAGGACCCTATGGCTACACCTTC. Its translation is CASSQSPGPYGYTF.